This TCR beta chain is from a study of blood T cells in healthy people across ages. On the study more broadly: The capture of about one barcoded beta molecule per two T cells was achieved by template switching.

The draw of peripheral blood yielded approximately 11 milliliters from each donor. V was trimmed by 6 bases and J by 7 bases, leaving 19 bases between them. The CDR3 has 14 amino acids. CDR1 and CDR2 from the germline V gene are MNHEY and SMNVEV (reference sequence). This clonotype has just a few counts. A second 7 to 11 cycle PCR used barcoded and J-beta primers. TCRdb re-called the 5' RACE reads with MiXCR, one entry per CDR3 protein. The sample records about 1.6 million distinct CDR3 sequences, roughly 32% being singletons. Material: blood. The receptor was derived from a woman in her twenties or thirties in good health. The rearrangement links TRBV27 to TRBJ2-7; D is tentatively TRBD1 or TRBD2 (5 bases each). The CDR3 region has the DNA TGTGCCAGCAGCCACGACTACGGGACGAGAGAGCAGTACTTC. This encodes CASSHDYGTREQYF.